These T cell receptor beta chains were read from a single sample in a study of blood T cell repertoires in COVID-19. Assay: immunoSEQ multiplex PCR; the TCRdb copy retains only in-frame clones and omits some. This table has a few hundred thousand clones, around 90% appearing once. Material: PBMCs or T cells enriched from blood (not recorded which). The receptors come from a man aged 25-45 years who had recovered from COVID-19. Each CDR3 is given with its conserved first and last residue.

V,length,J,CDR3
TRBV2,14,TRBJ2-7,CASRTGTGVGEQYF
TRBV5-4,12,TRBJ2-7,CASSLDGGEQYF
TRBV4-3,13,TRBJ2-3,CASSQQGGDTQYF
TRBV5-1,15,TRBJ1-2,CASSNQTGLKYGYTF
TRBV11-3,15,TRBJ2-7,CASSLGLAGEGEQYF
TRBV9,18,TRBJ2-7,CASSVGGFLDSPSYEQYF
TRBV7-6,14,TRBJ1-5,CASSSTGGNQPQHF
TRBV12-3/TRBV12-4,13,TRBJ1-2,CASSREFDYGYTF
TRBV5-1,14,TRBJ1-2,CASSLKAGDYGYTF
TRBV7-2,18,TRBJ2-3,CASSLTPWLAGSMDTQYF
TRBV6-5,15,TRBJ1-3,CASSYRGNSGNTIYF
TRBV6-5,14,TRBJ1-1,CASSATGLGTEAFF
TRBV29-1,14,TRBJ2-2,CSAGLAGDTGELFF
TRBV10-1,15,TRBJ2-1,CASSDPRGGGNEQFF
TRBV6-5,16,TRBJ1-2,CASSYWRGGEVSGYTF
TRBV5-1,15,TRBJ1-4,CASLDRGGSNEKLFF
TRBV29-1,14,TRBJ2-7,CSVNTSGQRGEQYF
TRBV30,12,TRBJ2-1,CAWSVRGSEQFF
TRBV27,13,TRBJ1-1,CASSLSRGTEAFF
TRBV15,16,TRBJ2-1,CATSLEVLAGDNEQFF
TRBV7-2,19,TRBJ2-3,CASSVTASGGRPSTDTQYF
TRBV11-2,16,TRBJ2-7,CASSLIRGQRTYEQYF
TRBV5-4,13,TRBJ2-7,CASSRDIVYEQYF
TRBV6-5,12,TRBJ1-2,CASAPGGYGYTF
TRBV9,14,TRBJ1-2,CASSGGQGRWGYTF
TRBV10-1,17,TRBJ2-2,CASSGPSSGMDTGELFF
TRBV5-1,13,TRBJ2-7,CASRRQGDYEQYF
TRBV19,16,TRBJ1-5,CASSPRGRIPNQPQHF
TRBV6-6,13,TRBJ1-2,CASSYSTNSGYTF
TRBV28,11,TRBJ1-6,CASRANSPLHF
TRBV18,14,TRBJ2-7,CASSPQTGMYEQYF
TRBV6-1,14,TRBJ1-2,CASSEEQDYIGYTF
TRBV7-9,14,TRBJ2-7,CASSLGQGFDEQYF
TRBV28,13,TRBJ1-5,CASTGGFDQPQHF
TRBV9,15,TRBJ2-3,CASSAREWGTDTQYF
TRBV11-2,14,TRBJ1-2,CASSLGGGGDGYTF
TRBV2,13,TRBJ1-1,CASSGHMNTEAFF
TRBV9,18,TRBJ2-5,CASSVSAGGLAVSETQYF
TRBV7-2,15,TRBJ1-5,CASSLYGQGGEPQHF
TRBV5-4,15,TRBJ1-1,CASSAPATGATEAFF
TRBV6-5,15,TRBJ2-1,CASSYSGRGIHEQFF
TRBV19,15,TRBJ1-5,CASSVSGLSNQPQHF
TRBV18,15,TRBJ1-2,CASSPGTGGSYGYTF
TRBV28,14,TRBJ1-5,CASSSGVSNQPQHF
TRBV11-2,15,TRBJ1-5,CASSQQGIGDQPQHF
TRBV21-1,15,TRBJ2-7,CASSYPGHLPREQYF
TRBV7-8,16,TRBJ1-3,CASSLEFRGTGNTIYF
TRBV27,16,TRBJ1-5,CASSFGLPGGNQPQHF
TRBV5-4,12,TRBJ2-7,CASSFPGGEQYF
TRBV7-8,14,TRBJ2-7,CASSLITSWGEQYF
TRBV4-1,14,TRBJ2-7,CASSQGGGSYEQYF